Presented here are 24 T cell receptor beta chains from one specimen sequenced in a study of graft-versus-host responses after intestinal transplantation. The protocol was immunoSEQ multiplex PCR, while the TCRdb copy is restricted to in-frame clones and leaves out a portion. The table lists roughly 89,000 clones, 80% to 95% of them singletons, with approximately 0.17% in the top ten. No antigen is known for these receptors. The sequenced sample was unstimulated CD4+ T cells sorted from spleen or lymph node cells, obtained before intestinal transplant. These TCRs come from a human donor who received an intestinal transplant.

The V and J genes are TRBV28 and TRBJ1-6; TRBD1 matches at 7 bases. The length of the CDR3 is 16 residues. The germline V gene has CDR1 MDHEN and CDR2 SYDVKM. V gave up 3 bases and J gave up 4 bases; unmatched junction bases: 6. CDR3 DNA: TGTGCCAGCAGTTTTGATACGGGACAGTATAATTCACCCCTCCACTTT. Amino acids: CASSFDTGQYNSPLHF.

DNA of the CDR3: TGCGCCAGCAGCTTGGTAGCAGGGGTTAACAATGAGCAGTTCTTC. Translating it yields CASSLVAGVNNEQFF. The V gene is TRBV5-1, the J gene TRBJ2-1; D is possibly TRBD1 (6 bases). Germline CDR1 is SGHRS and CDR2 is YFSETQ. The length of the CDR3 is 15 residues. The V end was cut by 0 bases, the J end by 5 bases, with 12 bases between. Full variable domain (rest looked up from reference TRBV5-1 and TRBJ2-1): KAGVTQTPRYLIKTRGQQVTLSCSPISGHRSVSWYQQTPGQGLQFLFEYFSETQRNKGNFPGRFSGRQFSNSRSEMNVSTLELGDSALYLCASSLVAGVNNEQFFGPGTRLTVL.

The chain joins TRBV2 to TRBJ2-2; 13 positions agree with TRBD2. Germline CDR1 and CDR2: SNHLY and FYNNEI. This CDR3 comprises 17 residues. V gave up 3 bases and J gave up 3 bases; unmatched junction bases: 4. CDR3: CASSDLGTSGDTGELFF. CDR3 DNA sequence: TGTGCCAGCAGTGACCTAGGGACTAGCGGGGACACCGGGGAGCTGTTTTTT.

V and J are TRBV27 and TRBJ2-2; D is uncertain. CDR1 is MNHEY and CDR2 is SMNVEV in the germline V gene (reference sequence). The CDR3 is 11 amino acids. V lost 7 bases and J lost 7, with 7 bases in between. CDR3: CASKSIGELFF. In nucleotides, the CDR3 is TGTGCCAGCAAATCTATCGGGGAGCTGTTTTTT.

The chain recombines TRBV11-2 with TRBJ2-3; D gene unclear. Germline V gene sequence: CDR1 SGHAT, CDR2 FQNNGV. V was shortened by 5 bases and J by 0 bases, with 6 bases between the two germline ends. CDR3 size: 13 residues. This CDR3 is CASSTTSTDTQYF. The CDR3 DNA is TGTGCCAGCAGCACGACTAGCACAGATACGCAGTATTTT.

The V and J genes are TRBV5-1 and TRBJ2-5; D might be TRBD1 (6 bases). Germline V gene data show CDR1 as SGHRS and CDR2 as YFSETQ. Trimming took off 5 bases at V and 3 bases at J, with 11 bases between the two ends. This CDR3 region has 13 residues. In DNA, the CDR3 is TGCGCCAGCAGACGACAGGAGAAAGAGACCCAGTACTTC. Translation: CASRRQEKETQYF.

The chain couples TRBV14 to TRBJ1-2; 7 positions match TRBD1. Germline CDR1 is SGHDN and CDR2 is FVKESK. This CDR3 comprises 13 residues. With V trimmed by 4 bases and J by 6 bases, 5 bases remained unmatched. The DNA of the CDR3 is TGTGCCAGCAGCCCAAGACAGGGCCATGGCTACACCTTC. As protein: CASSPRQGHGYTF. The full variable domain, in which reference TRBV14 and TRBJ1-2 provide the parts outside the CDR3, is EAGVTQFPSHSVIEKGQTVTLRCDPISGHDNLYWYRRVMGKEIKFLLHFVKESKQDESGMPNNRFLAERTGGTYSTLKVQPAELEDSGVYFCASSPRQGHGYTFGSGTRLTVV.

J is TRBJ2-5 and V is TRBV6-5; TRBD1 agrees at 7 bases. CDR3 size: 15 residues. The germline V gene has CDR1 MNHEY and CDR2 SVGAGI. J gave up 5 bases and V 2 bases, and 8 bases lay outside the gene matches. The CDR3 DNA is TGTGCCAGCAGTTACCAGGGACAGCGAGAGGAGACCCAGTACTTC. Protein: CASSYQGQREETQYF.

This chain joins TRBV28 and TRBJ1-1; D is possibly TRBD1 (5 bases). V lost 5 bases and J 4 bases, leaving 20 bases between the germline ends. This CDR3 is 16 amino acids long. In germline, CDR1 is MDHEN, CDR2 SYDVKM. CDR3 in DNA: TGTGCCAGCAGTAGGTCCCCCGGGGGGTCAGGCACTGAAGCTTTCTTT. Residues: CASSRSPGGSGTEAFF. Full variable domain (missing parts from reference TRBV28 and TRBJ1-1): DVKVTQSSRYLVKRTGEKVFLECVQDMDHENMFWYRQDPGLGLRLIYFSYDVKMKEKGDIPEGYSVSREKKERFSLILESASTNQTSMYLCASSRSPGGSGTEAFFGQGTRLTVV.

The chain carries TRBV5-1 and TRBJ2-7; D not resolved. Germline CDR1 and CDR2: SGHRS and YFSETQ. This CDR3 comprises 14 residues. Trimming removed 6 bases at V and 5 bases at J, with 18 bases between. CDR3 region: CASNPGLSEDEQYF. The CDR3 region has the DNA TGCGCCAGCAATCCCGGATTGAGTGAGGACGAGCAGTACTTC.

The chain is built from TRBV29-1 and TRBJ2-2, with 11 bases lining up with TRBD2. Germline V gene lookup returns CDR1 SQVTM and CDR2 ANQGSEA. CDR3 length: 14 amino acids. The J segment lost 5 bases and the V segment lost 6 bases, leaving 5 bases of the junction unmatched. CDR3 nucleotides: TGCAGCGTCCGACTAGCGGGAAGGACCGGGGAGCTGTTTTTT. The encoded protein is CSVRLAGRTGELFF.

This chain uses TRBV28 with TRBJ2-5, with TRBD2 matching over 12 bases. The CDR3 length is 16 residues. The V and J ends lost 7 bases and 4 bases, in that order; junction bases with no gene match: 10. Germline-derived CDR1 and CDR2 are MDHEN and SYDVKM. This CDR3 is CASTHPLLAGGETQYF. CDR3 DNA sequence: TGTGCCAGCACTCACCCCTTACTAGCGGGAGGAGAGACCCAGTACTTC.

The chain joins TRBV6-6 to TRBJ2-7; tentatively, D is TRBD2 (6 bases). Trimming took off 6 bases at V and 1 base at J, with 19 bases between the two ends. Germline values: CDR1 MNHNY, CDR2 SVGAGI (reference sequence). The CDR3 runs to 16 residues. DNA for the CDR3: TGTGCCAGCAGCACCCGGGTCGGGGGTGTGTCCTACGAGCAGTACTTC. Translating it yields CASSTRVGGVSYEQYF.

The chain is built from TRBV5-1 and TRBJ1-1; TRBD1 aligns across 9 bases. CDR3 length equals 13 residues. Germline-derived CDR1 and CDR2 are SGHRS and YFSETQ. This CDR3 reads CGWNRGPNTEAFF. The CDR3 nucleotides read TGCGGCTGGAACAGGGGGCCGAACACTGAAGCTTTCTTT.

The chain recombines TRBV5-1 with TRBJ2-5; D remains ambiguous. Looked up from germline, CDR1 is SGHRS and CDR2 is YFSETQ. The V gene lost 0 bases and the J gene lost 5 bases, with 11 bases spanning the gap. The CDR3 has 14 residues. CDR3 nucleotide sequence: TGCGCCAGCAGCTTGGCCGGTACCTGGGAGACCCAGTACTTC. Protein: CASSLAGTWETQYF.

V gene TRBV11-1 combines with J gene TRBJ1-2; 7 nucleotides line up with TRBD1. The J segment lost 1 base and the V segment lost 2 bases, leaving 4 bases of the junction unmatched. CDR1 is SGHAT, CDR2 FQDESV, per germline (reference sequence). The CDR3 is made up of 15 amino acids. The CDR3 spells CASSLSRDSNYGYTF. The DNA of the CDR3 is TGTGCCAGCAGCTTATCCCGGGACAGTAACTATGGCTACACCTTC.

The CDR3 protein is CASSHAWGVGTNEKLFF. CDR3 nucleotides: TGTGCCAGCAGCCATGCCTGGGGGGTAGGGACTAATGAAAAACTGTTTTTT. The V and J genes are TRBV4-2 and TRBJ1-4; TRBD1 is a possible D gene (5 bases). Per the germline V gene, CDR1 is LGHNA and CDR2 is YNFKEQ. CDR3 size: 17 residues. Trimming took off 3 bases at V and 2 bases at J, with 16 bases between the two ends.

CDR3 sequence reads: CASSFTGYEAFF. CDR3 bases: TGTGCCAGCAGCTTCACGGGTTATGAAGCTTTCTTT. The V and J genes are TRBV7-9 and TRBJ1-1; D gene unclear. V lost 3 bases to trimming and J lost 7 bases, with 9 bases between them. The germline V gene has CDR1 SEHNR and CDR2 FQNEAQ (reference sequence). The CDR3 consists of 12 residues.

This chain links TRBV7-9 with TRBJ2-5; TRBD1 aligns across 11 bases. The end of the DNA aligns better with TRBJ2-7, so the J call may be wrong. Germline V gene sequence: CDR1 SEHNR, CDR2 FQNEAQ (reference sequence). The CDR3 loop spans 17 amino acids. In nucleotides, the CDR3 is TGTGCCAGCAGCTTAGTAGTCGGACAGGGGGCAAAAGGCGAGCAGTACTTC. This sequence encodes CASSLVVGQGAKGEQYF.

The chain links TRBV5-1 to TRBJ1-6; unclear D gene. The CDR3 has 13 residues. The germline gives CDR1 SGHRS, CDR2 YFSETQ. Trimming cost V 2 bases and J 7 bases, with 7 bases left between them. The CDR3: CASSLQQNSPLHF. In nucleotides, the CDR3 is TGCGCCAGCAGCTTACAGCAAAATTCACCCCTCCACTTT.

This sequence joins TRBV6-1 and TRBJ2-2; D is perhaps TRBD1 (6 bases). This CDR3 region has 14 residues. Germline V gene sequence: CDR1 MNHNS, CDR2 SASEGT. Trimming removed 7 bases from V and 1 base from J, with 10 bases in between. As DNA, the CDR3 is TGTGCCAGCATTCAGGACAGGAACACCGGGGAGCTGTTTTTT. Amino acids: CASIQDRNTGELFF.

The chain combines TRBV27 with TRBJ2-1; 13 nucleotides agree with TRBD2. Germline assignment: CDR1 MNHEY and CDR2 SMNVEV (reference sequence). V trimming: 0 bases; J trimming: 3 bases; junction bases outside the gene matches: 5. CDR3 length equals 18 residues. The CDR3 nucleotides read TGTGCCAGCAGTTTATCTACTAGCGGGAGGGCCCTCTACAATGAGCAGTTCTTC. Its translation is CASSLSTSGRALYNEQFF.

The chain couples TRBV7-9 to TRBJ2-1; TRBD1 matches at 8 bases. CDR3 size: 15 residues. CDR1 and CDR2 from the germline V gene are SEHNR and FQNEAQ (reference sequence). J gave up 8 bases and V 0 bases, and 6 bases lay outside the gene matches. CDR3 bases: TGTGCCAGCAGCTTAGCGTGGCAGGGGGCATATGAGCAGTTCTTC. It specifies CASSLAWQGAYEQFF.

The chain links TRBV10-3 to TRBJ2-7; tentatively, D is TRBD2 (6 bases). The V and J ends lost 0 bases and 0 bases respectively, with 9 bases between them. This CDR3 spans 15 amino acids. The germline V gene encodes CDR1 ENHRY and CDR2 SYGVKD. Here the CDR3 reads CAISESGGHSYEQYF. The CDR3 nucleotides are TGTGCCATCAGTGAGTCGGGGGGTCACTCCTACGAGCAGTACTTC.